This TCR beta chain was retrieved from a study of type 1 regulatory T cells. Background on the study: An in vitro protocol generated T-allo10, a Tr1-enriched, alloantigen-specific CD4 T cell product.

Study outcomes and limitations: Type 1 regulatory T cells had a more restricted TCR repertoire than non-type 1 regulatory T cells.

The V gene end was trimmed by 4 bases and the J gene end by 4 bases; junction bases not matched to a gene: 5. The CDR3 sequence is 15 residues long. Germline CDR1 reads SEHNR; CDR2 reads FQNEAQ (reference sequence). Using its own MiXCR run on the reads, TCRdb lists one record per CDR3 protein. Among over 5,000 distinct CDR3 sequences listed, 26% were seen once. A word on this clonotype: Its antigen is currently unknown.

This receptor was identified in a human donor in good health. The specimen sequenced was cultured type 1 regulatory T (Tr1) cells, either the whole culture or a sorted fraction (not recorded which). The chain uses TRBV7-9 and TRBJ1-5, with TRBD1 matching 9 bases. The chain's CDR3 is CASSSTGTGNQPQHF. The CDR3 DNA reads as TGTGCCAGCAGCTCAACCGGGACAGGGAATCAGCCCCAGCATTTT. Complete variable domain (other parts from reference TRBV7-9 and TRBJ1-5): DTGVSQNPRHKITKRGQNVTFRCDPISEHNRLYWYRQTLGQGPEFLTYFQNEAQLEKSRLLSDRFSAERPKGSFSTLEIQRTEQGDSAMYLCASSSTGTGNQPQHFGDGTRLSIL.